The T cell receptor (beta chain) described here comes from a study of molecular identifiers for immune sequencing clone quantification (dated by TCRdb to the late 2010s). General notes on the study: For a replicate experiment, RNA from approximately 20,000 or 100,000 naive CD8 T cells was divided into five aliquots, of which four were sequenced. CD8 T cells were used in a methods study to benchmark molecular-identifier clustering-based TCR repertoire sequencing (MIDCIRS) and TCR RNA copy counting. Broad study findings and their caveats: The naive libraries included spiked-in Jurkat TCR RNA (roughly 9 copies' worth), and this RNA is not part of the donor repertoire. When barcode sub-clustering was not used, chimeric consensus sequences inflated TCR diversity, with chimeras reaching as high as 47%. In CMV-specific effector cells, over 99% of molecules were held by clones above 20 RNA copies, whereas under 1% of molecules were held by such clones in naive cells. Spiked-in Jurkat TCR RNA equivalent to a single cell was reported to be detectable even among approximately 900,000 naive CD8 T cells. The sizes of highly expanded clones could end up underestimated when identical TCR molecules share a barcode. Approximately 3.1 recovered TCR RNA copies per cell were obtained by modeling, versus 9 to 10 by digital PCR, implying a capture efficiency of about 30%.

Remarks on this clonotype: Its binding antigen is unknown. A single base separates this from a much larger clone, so it may be a read error.

The V end loses 3 bases and the J end loses 3 bases, and a stretch of 6 bases separates them. Its CDR3 holds 12 amino acids, cysteine through phenylalanine. Of the read, only the CDR3 DNA is kept; its 36 bases are in frame from base 1. The germline V gene specifies ENHRY as CDR1 and SYGVKD as CDR2. Library generation was performed with PCR. These reads were obtained on an Illumina HiSeq 4000. Preparation of bulk TCR libraries followed a previously described approach, with the TCR primers listed in Table S5. The Qiagen AllPrep DNA/RNA kit was used to purify total RNA. Before any analysis, reads coming from multiple sequencing runs of the same library were combined into one pool. The authors processed their data as follows. Reads were retained only if the reads had an exact TCR constant sequence, and the retained reads were trimmed to 150 nt and grouped according to their 12-nt molecular barcodes. Reads in each barcode group were sub-clustered using a 15% Levenshtein threshold, and a quality-weighted consensus sequence was built for each RNA molecule. Non-functional sequences were removed, as were lower-count sequences one edit away from another. Based on a fit of two negative binomial distributions, barcode sub-clusters having less than 20% of the maximum read count were discarded. TCRdb reworked the public reads: Q25 trimming with fastp, MiXCR clone assembly, productive beta chains retained. CDR3 protein duplicates are merged, each entry listing the most common genes and DNA. The V and J calls were not made by the authors but by TCRdb's processing. The sample table shows over 600,000 distinct CDR3 sequences, and approximately 20% are seen once. Roughly 0.83% of the sample comes from the top ten.

Libraries of naive CD8 T cells were built from around 20,000 to 990,000 sorted cells, with 10%, 30% or 50% of the purified RNA used. Naive CD8 T cells, defined as CD8+CD4-CCR7+CD45RA+, were FACS-sorted into RLT Plus buffer on a BD FACSAria II. To test detection sensitivity, Jurkat RNA equal to ten TCR copies was added to samples of roughly 18,000-1,100,000 naive CD8 T cells. CD8 T cells were enriched using RosetteSep CD8+ T Cell Enrichment Cocktail and Ficoll-Paque, and the enriched cells then underwent ACK red cell lysis. The sequenced material came from naive CD8+ T cells from blood, with Jurkat cell RNA spiked in. According to the study, the label for this sample's cell subset or site signals: FACS-sorted CD8+CD4-CCR7+CD45RA+ naive T cells. This TCR was recovered from a human donor in good health. Some libraries in this study had Jurkat cell RNA spiked in. The V gene is TRBV10-3 and the J gene is TRBJ2-7, with the D gene uncertain. The sequenced DNA is TGTGCCATCAGTGATCCGAACTACGAGCAGTACTTC. Its translation is CAISDPNYEQYF.